These T cell receptor beta chains were read from a single sample in a study of beta chain features in type 1 diabetes. The repertoire was sequenced with immunoSEQ multiplex PCR; TCRdb's copy has only in-frame clones and lacks some. The profile shows 350,000 to 450,000 clones, about 12% of them singletons. Sequencing used naive CD4+ T cells from blood. The receptors come from a woman between 18 and 29 years old with type 1 diabetes. Both conserved end residues are part of each CDR3. The D gene is left open where the match is weak. Rows give clone size only sometimes, using once, few, many, or a class for an expanded clone.

size: NA
D: NA
V: TRBV25-1
J: TRBJ2-1
DNA: TGTGCCAGCAGTGAAAATCCCGGGACTTCTCGTAATGAGCAGTTCTTC
CDR3: CASSENPGTSRNEQFF

size: few
D: TRBD2
V: TRBV4-2
J: TRBJ2-1
DNA: TGTGCCAGCAGCCCGAGCCCACTAGCGGGACGCTACAATGAGCAGTTCTTC
CDR3: CASSPSPLAGRYNEQFF

size: few
D: NA
V: TRBV5-1
J: TRBJ2-5
DNA: TGCGCCAGCAGCTTGGCAAGCGTGGAAGAGACCCAGTACTTC
CDR3: CASSLASVEETQYF

size: NA
D: NA
V: TRBV7-9
J: TRBJ2-7
DNA: TGTGCCAGCAGCTCCAGGGCCTACGAGCAGTACTTC
CDR3: CASSSRAYEQYF

size: few
D: NA
V: TRBV29-1
J: TRBJ1-2
DNA: TGCAGCGTTGATTCAGGCATAAATGGCTACACCTTC
CDR3: CSVDSGINGYTF

size: NA
D: TRBD1
V: TRBV11-2
J: TRBJ2-5
DNA: TGTGCCAGCAGCCCACTACAGGGGAAAGAGACCCAGTACTTC
CDR3: CASSPLQGKETQYF

size: few
D: NA
V: TRBV4-1
J: TRBJ2-2
DNA: TGCGCCAGCAGCCAGGTTATCGGGAGCCCGTTGGCCGGGGAGCTGTTTTTT
CDR3: CASSQVIGSPLAGELFF

size: few
D: TRBD1
V: TRBV4-1
J: TRBJ2-2
DNA: TGCGCCAGCAGCTTAGGACAGGGATCGGGCACCGGGGAGCTGTTTTTT
CDR3: CASSLGQGSGTGELFF

size: NA
D: NA
V: TRBV27
J: TRBJ2-7
DNA: TGTGCCAGCAGAAAACCCGGGACTGCCTCCTACGAGCAGTACTTC
CDR3: CASRKPGTASYEQYF

size: NA
D: NA
V: TRBV20-1
J: TRBJ2-1
DNA: TGCAGTGCCCAGGCTTACGAAGAGCAGTTCTTC
CDR3: CSAQAYEEQFF

size: NA
D: TRBD1
V: TRBV28
J: TRBJ2-7
DNA: TGTGCCAGCTTGGGACAGGGGCCCTACGAGCAGTACTTC
CDR3: CASLGQGPYEQYF

size: NA
D: NA
V: TRBV29-1
J: TRBJ1-5
DNA: TGCAGCGTTCAGGGTGGAAATCAGCCCCAGCATTTT
CDR3: CSVQGGNQPQHF